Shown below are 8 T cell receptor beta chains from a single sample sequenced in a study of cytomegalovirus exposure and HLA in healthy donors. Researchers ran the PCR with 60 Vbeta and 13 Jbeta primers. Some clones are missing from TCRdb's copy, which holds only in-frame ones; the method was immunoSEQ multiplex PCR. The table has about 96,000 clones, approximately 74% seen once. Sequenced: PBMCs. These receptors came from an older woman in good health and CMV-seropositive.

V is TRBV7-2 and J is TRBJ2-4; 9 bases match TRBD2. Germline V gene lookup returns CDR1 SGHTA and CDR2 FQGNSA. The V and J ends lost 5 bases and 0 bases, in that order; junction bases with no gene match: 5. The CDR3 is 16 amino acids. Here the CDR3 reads CASSPERGVAKNIQYF. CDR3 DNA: TGTGCCAGCAGCCCCGAGCGGGGGGTAGCCAAAAACATTCAGTACTTC.

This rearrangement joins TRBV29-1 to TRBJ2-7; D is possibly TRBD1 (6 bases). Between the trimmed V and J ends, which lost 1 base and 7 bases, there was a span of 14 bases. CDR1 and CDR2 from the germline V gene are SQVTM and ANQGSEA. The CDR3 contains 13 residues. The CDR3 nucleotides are TGCAGCGTTGAAGTGACAGGCGTAGTAGAGCAGTACTTC. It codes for CSVEVTGVVEQYF.

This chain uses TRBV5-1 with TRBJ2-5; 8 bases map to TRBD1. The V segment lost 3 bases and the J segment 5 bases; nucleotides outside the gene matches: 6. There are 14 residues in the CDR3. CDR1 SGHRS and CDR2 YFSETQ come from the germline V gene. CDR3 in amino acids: CASSSRGPEETQYF. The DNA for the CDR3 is TGCGCCAGCAGCTCCAGGGGGCCGGAGGAGACCCAGTACTTC.

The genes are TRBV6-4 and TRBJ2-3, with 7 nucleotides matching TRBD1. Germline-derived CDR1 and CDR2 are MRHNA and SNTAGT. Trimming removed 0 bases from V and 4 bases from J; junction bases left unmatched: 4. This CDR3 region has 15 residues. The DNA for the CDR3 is TGTGCCAGCAGTGACTCTAAAACAGGGGCAGATACGCAGTATTTT. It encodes CASSDSKTGADTQYF.

The CDR3 here is CASSPGKGVYEQYF. CDR3 sequence (DNA): TGCGCCAGCAGCCCCGGGAAGGGTGTGTACGAGCAGTACTTC. The chain has TRBV4-1 and TRBJ2-7, with a tentative D call TRBD2 (5 bases). Trimming removed 4 bases from V and 4 bases from J, with 14 bases in between. This CDR3 has 14 residues. Germline V gives CDR1 MGHRA, CDR2 YSYEKL.

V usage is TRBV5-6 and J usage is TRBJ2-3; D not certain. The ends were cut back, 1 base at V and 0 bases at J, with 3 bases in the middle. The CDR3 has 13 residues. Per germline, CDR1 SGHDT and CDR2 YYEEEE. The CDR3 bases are TGTGCCAGCAGCTTGTCTAGCACAGATACGCAGTATTTT. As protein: CASSLSSTDTQYF. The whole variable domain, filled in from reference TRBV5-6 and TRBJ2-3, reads DAGVTQSPTHLIKTRGQQVTLRCSPKSGHDTVSWYQQALGQGPQFIFQYYEEEERQRGNFPDRFSGHQFPNYSSELNVNALLLGDSALYLCASSLSSTDTQYFGPGTRLTVL.

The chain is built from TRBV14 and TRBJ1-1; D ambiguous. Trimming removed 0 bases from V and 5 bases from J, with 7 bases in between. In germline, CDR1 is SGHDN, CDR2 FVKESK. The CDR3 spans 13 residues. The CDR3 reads CASSQDAWTEAFF. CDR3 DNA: TGTGCCAGCAGCCAAGATGCGTGGACTGAAGCTTTCTTT.

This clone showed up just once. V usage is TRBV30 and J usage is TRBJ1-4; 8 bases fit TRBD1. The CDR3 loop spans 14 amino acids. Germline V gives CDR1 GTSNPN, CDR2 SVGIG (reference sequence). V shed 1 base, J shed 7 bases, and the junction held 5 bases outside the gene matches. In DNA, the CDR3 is TGTGCCTGGAGTGACGACAGGGGCGGTGAAAAACTGTTTTTT. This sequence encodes CAWSDDRGGEKLFF.